The clone carrying this T cell receptor (beta chain) came up many times. Its specificity is unknown. These data come from a study of T cell repertoires in cytomegalovirus infection. Across the study: The study used recently identified HLA-C-restricted and well-studied HLA-B-restricted CMV epitopes. Through public TCR beta signatures, both CMV infection and matching HLA type were indicated. Notes on the study in general: In two of eight donors, the top clonotype was HLA-C-restricted CMV-specific. Identification of carriers of CMV plus the relevant HLA was achieved through cumulative public TCR beta family frequency.

TCRdb re-called the reads with MiXCR, one entry per CDR3 protein. The table includes hundreds of thousands of distinct CDR3 sequences, about 31% detected once. The CDR3 extends over 13 amino acids. The V and J ends lost 5 bases and 1 base respectively, with 8 bases between them. CDR1 is SGHTA, CDR2 FQGNSA, per germline. The clonotype was recovered from a human donor in good health (CMV status not recorded). Some clones in this sample may be carry-over from other donors' samples. Material: cultured CD8+ T cells from PBMCs, obtained from culture after CMV antigen stimulation. V is TRBV7-2 and J is TRBJ1-2, with no clear D. The DNA for the CDR3 is TGTGCCAGCAGCCTCAACGTTAACTATGGCTACACCTTC. Residues: CASSLNVNYGYTF. Full variable domain (missing parts from reference TRBV7-2 and TRBJ1-2): GAGVSQSPSNKVTEKGKDVELRCDPISGHTALYWYRQSLGQGLEFLIYFQGNSAPDKSGLPSDRFSAERTGGSVSTLTIQRTQQEDSAVYLCASSLNVNYGYTFGSGTRLTVV.